Each of the 20 T cell receptor beta chains below was sequenced from the same sample in a study of PD-L1 blockade in urothelial cancer. Repertoires were generated with immunoSEQ multiplex PCR, while TCRdb's copy carries only in-frame clones and drops some. This sample has 55,000 to 85,000 clones, with around nine tenths found just once. The sample was PBMCs, taken around atezolizumab (anti-PD-L1) treatment. These receptors originate from a man in his 60s with urothelial cancer.

A few counts support this clone. This rearrangement joins TRBV5-5 to TRBJ2-1; 10 bases line up with TRBD2. The CDR3 spans 16 residues. V was pared by 9 bases and J by 6 bases, with 15 bases of the junction left unmatched. Germline V lookup: CDR1 SGHKS, CDR2 YYEKEE (reference sequence). The DNA for the CDR3 is TGTGCCACCGAAACTATAGCGGGGGGAATTGGCAATGAGCAGTTCTTC. Protein: CATETIAGGIGNEQFF.

The chain combines TRBV30 with TRBJ1-1; D not certain. The CDR3 runs to 11 residues. The V gene's germline CDR1 is GTSNPN and CDR2 SVGIG (reference sequence). V was pared by 5 bases and J by 1 base, with 5 bases between. The CDR3 DNA reads as TGTGCCTGGCGGGGGAACACTGAAGCTTTCTTT. It is translated as CAWRGNTEAFF. The full variable domain, in which reference TRBV30 and TRBJ1-1 provide the parts outside the CDR3, is SQTIHQWPATLVQPVGSPLSLECTVEGTSNPNLYWYRQAAGRGLQLLFYSVGIGQISSEVPQNLSASRPQDRQFILSSKKLLLSDSGFYLCAWRGNTEAFFGQGTRLTVV.

The rearrangement uses TRBV19 and TRBJ2-3; maybe TRBD1 (5 bases). V was clipped by 3 bases and J by 1 base, with 11 bases between them. The CDR3 extends over 15 amino acids. The germline gives CDR1 LNHDA, CDR2 SQIVND (reference sequence). The CDR3 DNA is TGTGCCAGTAGTATTTGGGGCGCAGGCACAGATACGCAGTATTTT. Translated, it gives CASSIWGAGTDTQYF. Full variable domain (outside the CDR3, taken from reference TRBV19 and TRBJ2-3): DGGITQSPKYLFRKEGQNVTLSCEQNLNHDAMYWYRQDPGQGLRLIYYSQIVNDFQKGDIAEGYSVSREKKESFPLTVTSAQKNPTAFYLCASSIWGAGTDTQYFGPGTRLTVL.

V is TRBV21-1 and J is TRBJ2-1; TRBD1 is taken as the D call from the table, unchecked against the DNA. TRBV21-1 is described as a pseudogene. The CDR3 is 21 amino acids. CDR3 DNA: TGTGCCAGCAGCAAACGGGGACAGCTTACCTTTCCCCTTCCCGACAATAATGAGCAGTTCTTC. Amino acids: CASSKRGQLTFPLPDNNEQFF.

The chain links TRBV7-9 to TRBJ1-2; 7 positions agree with TRBD1. In germline, CDR1 is SEHNR, CDR2 FQNEAQ (reference sequence). The V gene end was trimmed by 2 bases and the J gene end by 6 bases; junction bases not matched to a gene: 9. The CDR3 is 15 amino acids. The CDR3 DNA follows: TGTGCCAGCAGCTTATCGCAGGGGGAGTCTAATGGCTACACCTTC. Protein product: CASSLSQGESNGYTF.

The gene calls are TRBV5-1 and TRBJ2-6, with TRBD1 matching over 7 bases. The CDR3 length is 18 residues. Germline V gene data show CDR1 as SGHRS and CDR2 as YFSETQ. The trim removed 5 bases at V and 0 bases at J, leaving 11 bases unmatched. CDR3 in amino acids: CASSSPGTEFSGANVLTF. CDR3 DNA sequence: TGCGCCAGCAGTTCCCCCGGGACAGAATTCTCTGGGGCCAACGTCCTGACTTTC.

This sequence joins TRBV5-6 and TRBJ2-7, with unresolved D. Trimming removed 6 bases from V and 0 bases from J, with 13 bases in between. Germline values: CDR1 SGHDT, CDR2 YYEEEE. The CDR3 contains 14 residues. CDR3 residues: CASMRSLYSYEQYF. The CDR3 DNA is TGTGCCAGCATGAGGTCGCTTTACTCCTACGAGCAGTACTTC.

This chain uses TRBV19 with TRBJ1-2, with 7 bases matching TRBD1. Germline-derived CDR1 and CDR2 are LNHDA and SQIVND (reference sequence). The J segment lost 4 bases and the V segment lost 6 bases, leaving 8 bases of the junction unmatched. The CDR3 spans 14 residues. The DNA of the CDR3 is TGTGCCAGTAGCCGACAACAGGGGAGCTATGGCTACACCTTC. This codes for CASSRQQGSYGYTF.

The chain uses TRBV7-2 and TRBJ2-7; a possible D gene is TRBD1 (5 bases). V was trimmed by 5 bases and J by 5 bases, leaving 16 bases between them. The length of the CDR3 is 14 residues. The germline V gene has CDR1 SGHTA and CDR2 FQGNSA. In DNA, the CDR3 is TGTGCCAGCAGCGTAGGGTCCAGGGCCCACGAGCAGTACTTC. Translation gives CASSVGSRAHEQYF.

This clone was seen just once. The chain combines TRBV7-9 with TRBJ1-4, with 7 bases aligning to TRBD1. CDR1 and CDR2 from the germline V gene are SEHNR and FQNEAQ (reference sequence). The CDR3 is 14 residues long. V was clipped by 6 bases and J by 7 bases; unmatched bases: 8. CDR3 sequence: CASSSGQGGEKLFF. CDR3 nucleotides: TGTGCCAGCAGTTCTGGGCAGGGGGGTGAAAAACTGTTTTTT.

CDR3 region: CASSLQPRAGVEYTEAFF. CDR3 DNA: TGTGCCAGCAGCTTACAGCCCCGGGCAGGGGTGGAATACACTGAAGCTTTCTTT. V is TRBV7-3 and J is TRBJ1-1; D perhaps matches TRBD1 (6 bases). Per germline, CDR1 SGHTA and CDR2 FQGTGA. V lost 2 bases and J 3 bases, leaving 22 bases between the germline ends. The CDR3 spans 18 residues.

This clone was seen a single time. The V gene is TRBV7-3, the J gene TRBJ2-3, with 11 bases lining up with TRBD2. Germline V gives CDR1 SGHTA, CDR2 FQGTGA. The CDR3 has 14 residues. V dropped 6 bases and J dropped 6; count of bases not matched to a gene: 5. This CDR3 reads CASSFLAGGDTQYF. CDR3 DNA sequence: TGTGCCAGCAGTTTCCTAGCGGGGGGTGATACGCAGTATTTT.

The genes are TRBV6-5 and TRBJ2-5, with 11 bases identical to TRBD2. J lost 5 bases, V lost 4 bases, and 9 bases had no gene match. Germline assignment: CDR1 MNHEY and CDR2 SVGAGI. The CDR3 is 16 amino acids. The CDR3 DNA reads TGTGCCAGCAGTTCGGCTAGCGGGGGGCGGCGTGAGACCCAGTACTTC. Its translation: CASSSASGGRRETQYF.

The chain links TRBV7-9 to TRBJ1-5; D gene unclear. Germline CDR1 and CDR2: SEHNR and FQNEAQ (reference sequence). This CDR3 has 14 residues. V was clipped by 5 bases and J by 3 bases, with 11 bases between them. CDR3 amino acids: CASSTTEINQPQHF. The CDR3 DNA sequence: TGTGCCAGCAGCACCACAGAAATCAATCAGCCCCAGCATTTT. The whole variable domain, filled in from reference TRBV7-9 and TRBJ1-5, reads DTGVSQNPRHKITKRGQNVTFRCDPISEHNRLYWYRQTLGQGPEFLTYFQNEAQLEKSRLLSDRFSAERPKGSFSTLEIQRTEQGDSAMYLCASSTTEINQPQHFGDGTRLSIL.

V and J are TRBV29-1 and TRBJ2-3; 12 nucleotides agree with TRBD1. Per germline, CDR1 SQVTM and CDR2 ANQGSEA. V dropped 4 bases and J dropped 1; count of bases not matched to a gene: 6. The CDR3 length is 16 residues. The CDR3 DNA reads as TGCAGCGTTGGAGGGACAGGGGGCTGGGGCACAGATACGCAGTATTTT. It specifies CSVGGTGGWGTDTQYF.

The chain recombines TRBV28 with TRBJ1-2, with D maybe TRBD1 (6 bases). Germline V gene data show CDR1 as MDHEN and CDR2 as SYDVKM. The CDR3 is made up of 14 amino acids. Trimming shortened V by 6 bases and J by 3 bases, and 14 bases separated the two germline ends. CDR3 sequence reads: CASSQQGIDYGYTF. DNA of the CDR3: TGTGCCAGCAGCCAACAGGGTATCGACTATGGCTACACCTTC.

V is TRBV6-1 and J is TRBJ1-5; TRBD1 agrees at 7 bases. CDR3 length: 17 residues. Germline V gene data show CDR1 as MNHNS and CDR2 as SASEGT. V shed 0 bases, J shed 2 bases, and the junction held 7 bases outside the gene matches. CDR3 region: CASSEAGRGTRNQPQHF. DNA for the CDR3: TGTGCCAGCAGTGAAGCGGGCAGGGGGACCCGCAATCAGCCCCAGCATTTT.

The CDR3 bases are TGTGCCAGCAGCCCCGACAGAAACACCGGGGAGCTGTTTTTT. As protein: CASSPDRNTGELFF. This chain links TRBV7-9 with TRBJ2-2; possibly TRBD1 for D (5 bases). This CDR3 is built from 14 residues. Trimming shortened V by 5 bases and J by 2 bases, and 9 bases separated the two germline ends. The germline CDR1 and CDR2 sequences are SEHNR and FQNEAQ (reference sequence).

V gene TRBV19 combines with J gene TRBJ2-7; 9 bases are shared with TRBD1. The V gene's germline CDR1 is LNHDA and CDR2 SQIVND (reference sequence). This CDR3 is built from 14 residues. Trimming removed 9 bases from V and 4 bases from J; junction bases left unmatched: 10. The CDR3 DNA follows: TGTGCCAGCTCGTTCGGGACAGGGCCATACGAGCAGTACTTC. It translates to CASSFGTGPYEQYF.

The chain is built from TRBV5-6 and TRBJ2-5; tentative D call: TRBD1 (6 bases). V gave up 0 bases and J gave up 2 bases, with 11 bases separating them. This CDR3 is built from 15 residues. Germline-derived CDR1 and CDR2 are SGHDT and YYEEEE. The CDR3 protein is CASSLVGGRQETQYF. The DNA of the CDR3 is TGTGCCAGCAGCTTGGTAGGGGGTAGACAAGAGACCCAGTACTTC. The full variable domain, completed using reference TRBV5-6 and TRBJ2-5, is DAGVTQSPTHLIKTRGQQVTLRCSPKSGHDTVSWYQQALGQGPQFIFQYYEEEERQRGNFPDRFSGHQFPNYSSELNVNALLLGDSALYLCASSLVGGRQETQYFGPGTRLLVL.